One and the same sample provided the 9 T cell receptor beta chains below, sequenced in a study of OX40 agonist ivuxolimab in advanced cancers. Generated by immunoSEQ multiplex PCR, the TCRdb table keeps only in-frame clones and is missing some. The table includes more than 35,000 clones, 80% detected once. The sequenced sample was CD4+ or CD8+ T cells sorted from blood, obtained in a trial of the OX40 agonist ivuxolimab. Receptor source: an adult with an advanced solid tumor such as melanoma, head and neck, liver or kidney cancer.

The chain combines TRBV12-5 with TRBJ2-2; 7 positions match TRBD2. Germline V gene data show CDR1 as LGHNT and CDR2 as FRNRAP. The length of the CDR3 is 14 residues. The junction had 6 bases not matched to a gene; V was cut back by 6 bases and J by 5 bases. The CDR3 nucleotides read TGTGCTAGTGGCCGCGGGGGAGGAACCGGGGAGCTGTTTTTT. Protein: CASGRGGGTGELFF.

This chain links TRBV30 with TRBJ2-5; possibly TRBD1 for D (5 bases). V was cut by 3 bases and J by 11 bases, with 16 bases left in between. The germline V gene has CDR1 GTSNPN and CDR2 SVGIG (reference sequence). The CDR3 covers 12 residues. The DNA of the CDR3 is TGTGCCTGGAGCGCAGTAGGGGAAGGGCAGTACTTC. This sequence encodes CAWSAVGEGQYF.

In its sample, this clone was seen once. V usage is TRBV11-2 and J usage is TRBJ1-3, with unresolved D. In germline, CDR1 is SGHAT, CDR2 FQNNGV. The ends were cut back, 4 bases at V and 4 bases at J, with 2 bases in the middle. This CDR3 has 11 amino acids. The DNA for the CDR3 is TGTGCCAGCAGCTCAGGAAACACCATATATTTT. The encoded protein is CASSSGNTIYF.

The DNA of the CDR3 is TGTGCCAGCAGTTTAACCGGAGGTATTCTGAACACTGAAGCTTTCTTT. This sequence encodes CASSLTGGILNTEAFF. The chain has TRBV27 and TRBJ1-1, with D uncertain. Germline V CDR1 and CDR2: MNHEY, SMNVEV (reference sequence). Trimming took off 2 bases at V and 0 bases at J, with 13 bases between the two ends. CDR3 size: 16 residues.

This clone has just one count. V gene TRBV5-1 combines with J gene TRBJ2-1, with D possibly TRBD2 on 5 matching bases. V lost 4 bases to trimming and J lost 9 bases, with 14 bases between them. Germline CDR1 and CDR2: SGHRS and YFSETQ. This CDR3 comprises 13 residues. The CDR3 DNA reads as TGCGCCAGCAGCATGCCAATTCGGGGTGAGCAGTTCTTC. It is translated as CASSMPIRGEQFF.

The CDR3 region is CASRQSTWGRYEQYF. Here the CDR3 DNA reads TGTGCCAGCAGACAATCCACCTGGGGCCGTTACGAGCAGTACTTC. The V and J genes are TRBV11-2 and TRBJ2-7, with D possibly TRBD1 on 5 matching bases. Trimming stripped 6 bases from V and 4 bases from J, with 19 bases between. The CDR3 length is 15 residues. Germline assignment: CDR1 SGHAT and CDR2 FQNNGV.

This chain connects TRBV9 to TRBJ2-1, with TRBD1 as a possible D gene (5 bases). CDR1 is SGDLS and CDR2 is YYNGEE in the germline V gene. The CDR3 is 11 amino acids. Trimming took 6 bases from V and 5 from J, leaving 6 bases between them. Here the CDR3 reads CASTRDNEQFF. The CDR3 DNA reads TGTGCCAGCACCAGGGACAATGAGCAGTTCTTC.

This clone was recorded a few times. The V call is TRBV10-3, the J call TRBJ2-7; 12 nucleotides line up with TRBD1. The germline V gene encodes CDR1 ENHRY and CDR2 SYGVKD. This CDR3 has 16 residues. V was clipped by 4 bases and J by 5 bases; unmatched bases: 9. The CDR3, as DNA: TGTGCCATCAGTGGTTCGGCGGGACAGGGGGCGAACGAGCAGTACTTC. It is translated as CAISGSAGQGANEQYF.

This clone showed up just once. The genes are TRBV27 and TRBJ1-2; the match to TRBD1 covers 12 bases. From germline, CDR1 is MNHEY and CDR2 SMNVEV (reference sequence). Unmatched junction bases numbered 8, after V lost 4 bases and J lost 5 bases. The CDR3 runs to 16 residues. CDR3 nucleotides: TGTGCCAGCAGTTATACCGGGACAGGGGGCAGGTATGGCTACACCTTC. Its protein is CASSYTGTGGRYGYTF.